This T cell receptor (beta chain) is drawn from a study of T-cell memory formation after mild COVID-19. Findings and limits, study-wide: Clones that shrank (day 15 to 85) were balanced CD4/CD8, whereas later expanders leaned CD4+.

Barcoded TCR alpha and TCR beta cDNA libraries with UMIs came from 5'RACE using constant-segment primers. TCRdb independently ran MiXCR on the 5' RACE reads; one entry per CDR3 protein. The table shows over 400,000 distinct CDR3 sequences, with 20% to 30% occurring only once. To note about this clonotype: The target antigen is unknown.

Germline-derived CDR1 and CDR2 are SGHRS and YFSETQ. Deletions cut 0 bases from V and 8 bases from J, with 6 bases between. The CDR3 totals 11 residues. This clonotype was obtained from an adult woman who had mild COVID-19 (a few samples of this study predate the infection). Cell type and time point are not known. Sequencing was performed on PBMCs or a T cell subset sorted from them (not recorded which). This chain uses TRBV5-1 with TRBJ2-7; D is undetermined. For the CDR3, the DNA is TGCGCCAGCAGCTTGGTAGGGCAGCAGTACTTC. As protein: CASSLVGQQYF.